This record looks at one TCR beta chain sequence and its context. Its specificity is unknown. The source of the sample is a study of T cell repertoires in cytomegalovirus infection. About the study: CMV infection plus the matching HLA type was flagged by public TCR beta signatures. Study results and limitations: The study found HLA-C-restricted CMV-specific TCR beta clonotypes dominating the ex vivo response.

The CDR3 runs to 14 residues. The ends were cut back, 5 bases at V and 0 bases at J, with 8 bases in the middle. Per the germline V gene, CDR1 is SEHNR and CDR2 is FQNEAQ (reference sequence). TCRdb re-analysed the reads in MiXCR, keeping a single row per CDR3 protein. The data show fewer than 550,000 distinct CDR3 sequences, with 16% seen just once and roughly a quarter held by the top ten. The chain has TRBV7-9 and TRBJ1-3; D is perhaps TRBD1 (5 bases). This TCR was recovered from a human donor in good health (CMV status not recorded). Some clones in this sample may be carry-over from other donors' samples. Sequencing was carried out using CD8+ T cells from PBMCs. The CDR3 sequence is CASSRGGSGNTIYF. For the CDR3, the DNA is TGTGCCAGCAGCCGTGGGGGCTCTGGAAACACCATATATTTT.